This is a list of T cell receptor beta chains from one sample in a study of T cells after yellow fever vaccination. TCRdb re-called the 5' RACE reads with MiXCR, one entry per CDR3 protein. The repertoire holds 250,000 or so distinct CDR3 sequences, with approximately 3.6% as singletons. Sequencing used PBMCs, obtained 15 days after the yellow fever booster vaccination. The receptors come from a man aged 18-30 years who received the YFV17D yellow fever vaccine. The CDR3 runs from the conserved cysteine through the conserved F or W. D genes are given only for firm matches. A clone size is listed for some rows: how often the clone was seen (once, few, many), or a class if it is expanded.

J gene | V gene | clone size | D gene | CDR3 DNA | CDR3 protein
TRBJ2-5 | TRBV5-1 | many | NA | TGCGCCAGCAGCGCACAACAAGAGACCCAGTACTTC | CASSAQQETQYF
TRBJ2-5 | TRBV7-3 | many | TRBD2 | TGTGCCAGCAGCTTAGCCGGGGGGGAGACCCAGTACTTC | CASSLAGGETQYF
TRBJ1-5 | TRBV23-1 | many | NA | TGCGCCAGCAGCCCTCACCATCAGCCCCAGCATTTT | CASSPHHQPQHF
TRBJ1-2 | TRBV9 | many | NA | TGTGCCAGCAGCGTAGGACTGGAATCCTATGGCTACACCTTC | CASSVGLESYGYTF
TRBJ1-6 | TRBV7-9 | many | NA | TGTGCCAGCAGCTTTTCAGGGGTCTCTAATTCACCCCTCCACTTT | CASSFSGVSNSPLHF
TRBJ2-3 | TRBV6-2/TRBV6-3 | NA | TRBD1 | TGTGCCAGCAGTTTCCCGGACAGGGCGACAGATACGCAGTATTTT | CASSFPDRATDTQYF
TRBJ1-2 | TRBV5-1 | NA | NA | TGCGCCAGCAGCTTGGAGGGAGTAATCTATGGCTACACCTTC | CASSLEGVIYGYTF
TRBJ2-3 | TRBV20-1 | many | TRBD2 | TGCAGTGCTAGAGCCGCGGGGGGGAGGGCAGATACGCAGTATTTT | CSARAAGGRADTQYF
TRBJ2-1 | TRBV7-8 | many | TRBD1 | TGTGCCAGCAGCTTAAAACCGGGACAGGGCTTTCGGAATGAGCAGTTCTTC | CASSLKPGQGFRNEQFF
TRBJ1-2 | TRBV29-1 | many | NA | TGCAGCGTTAACAGGGACTATGGCTACACCTTC | CSVNRDYGYTF
TRBJ2-3 | TRBV5-1 | many | NA | TGCGCCGGGAGCCCGGGGAGCACAGATACGCAGTATTTT | CAGSPGSTDTQYF
TRBJ2-1 | TRBV20-1 | many | TRBD2 | TGCAGTGCCGCTTCGCGGGGGTATTACAATGAGCAGTTCTTC | CSAASRGYYNEQFF
TRBJ2-2 | TRBV7-3 | many | TRBD2 | TGTGCCAGCAGCCCGGCTAGCGGGGGGGCTTCCGGGGAGCTGTTTTTT | CASSPASGGASGELFF
TRBJ2-7 | TRBV12-3/TRBV12-4 | many | TRBD1 | TGTGCCAGCACCCCGACAGGGGGCCACCTTGGCCCGTACTTC | CASTPTGGHLGPYF
TRBJ1-1 | TRBV5-5 | many | NA | TGTGCCAGCAGCTTGGTCCGGGGGCACGGTGAAGCTTTCTTT | CASSLVRGHGEAFF
TRBJ2-3 | TRBV5-4 | NA | NA | TGTGCCAGCAGCCAGGGGGGCAGGGAGGCGCAGTATTTT | CASSQGGREAQYF
TRBJ1-5 | TRBV6-2/TRBV6-3 | many | NA | TGTGCCAGCAGGATGGACTGGGGAGGTCAGCCCCAGCATTTT | CASRMDWGGQPQHF
TRBJ1-6 | TRBV20-1 | many | TRBD1 | TGCAGTGCTAGAGACCGGGACAGGGCTCTCCACTTT | CSARDRDRALHF
TRBJ2-1 | TRBV5-1 | many | NA | TGCGCCAGCAGCGGGCGGGTCACTCGAAATGAGCAGTTCTTC | CASSGRVTRNEQFF
TRBJ2-4 | TRBV20-1 | many | NA | TGCAGTGCTAAGCAGGGTTTGTACAAGGGACTAGCCAAAAACATTCAGTACTTC | CSAKQGLYKGLAKNIQYF
TRBJ1-2 | TRBV5-4 | NA | TRBD1 | TGTGCCAGCAGCTTCGGGACAGGGGACTATGGCTACACCTTC | CASSFGTGDYGYTF
TRBJ2-4 | TRBV29-1 | many | NA | TGCAGCGTTGAAAGTCCAGGGAACACGGGGAACATTCAGTACTTC | CSVESPGNTGNIQYF
TRBJ2-3 | TRBV7-9 | many | NA | TGTGCCAGCAGCCCTTGGACCGAAGCAGATACGCAGTATTTT | CASSPWTEADTQYF
TRBJ2-1 | TRBV12-3/TRBV12-4 | many | TRBD2 | TGTGCCAGCAGTTTCACTAGCGCGTACAATGAGCAGTTCTTC | CASSFTSAYNEQFF
TRBJ1-4 | TRBV3-1 | many | NA | TGTGCCAGCAGCCAAGTAGGCCAGACTAATGAAAAACTGTTTTTT | CASSQVGQTNEKLFF
TRBJ2-1 | TRBV5-1 | NA | TRBD2 | TGCGCCAGCAGCTTGTACGGGGGGGCTAAAGAGCAGTTCTTC | CASSLYGGAKEQFF
TRBJ2-2 | TRBV6-2/TRBV6-3 | many | NA | TGTGCCAGCAGTTACACAGGCTGGACCGGGGAGCTGTTTTTT | CASSYTGWTGELFF
TRBJ1-6 | TRBV20-1 | many | TRBD1 | TGCAGTGCTAGTGACGGACAGGGGAATTCACCCCTCCACTTT | CSASDGQGNSPLHF
TRBJ1-3 | TRBV5-1 | many | TRBD1 | TGCGCCAGCAGCTTGCAGGGGGCACCTGGAAACACCATATATTTT | CASSLQGAPGNTIYF
TRBJ2-4 | TRBV4-2 | many | TRBD2 | TGTGCCAGCAGCCAAGTCCAACTAGCGGGGGGGCGTCGCTTGGGCAGAAACATTCAGTACTTC | CASSQVQLAGGRRLGRNIQYF
TRBJ2-3 | TRBV7-9 | NA | NA | TGTGCCAGCAGCTCCTACGAGGAGGGGTCAGATACGCAGTATTTT | CASSSYEEGSDTQYF